Below are 25 T cell receptor beta chains sequenced from a single sample in a study of CD8+CD57+ T cells in acquired aplastic anemia. Researchers used genomic DNA as the template to profile TCR beta VDJ and CDR3. TCRdb re-derived calls from the reads in MiXCR, one entry per CDR3 protein. The sample includes 150,000 to 200,000 distinct CDR3 sequences, 40% to 60% of them seen just once. Patients chosen for sequencing had CD8+CD57+ cells that had expanded, as shown by flow cytometry. Sequenced sample: sorted CD4+, CD8+, or CD8+CD57+ T cells (not recorded which) from PBMCs. The source of these receptors is a human donor with aplastic anemia.

Notes on this clonotype: One end of the junction fails to match germline, which may point to a read error. The chain couples TRBV4-3 to TRBJ2-1, with D maybe TRBD2 (6 bases). The CDR3 loop spans 15 amino acids. Looked up from germline, CDR1 is LGHNA and CDR2 is YSLEER. The chain's CDR3 is CASGQDPGAYNEQFF. The CDR3 nucleotides are TGCGCCAGCGGCCAAGATCCGGGGGCCTACAATGAGCAGTTCTTC.

This clonotype has at least ten counts. This sequence joins TRBV7-9 and TRBJ2-7; D perhaps matches TRBD1 (6 bases). Germline-derived CDR1 and CDR2 are SEHNR and FQNEAQ (reference sequence). This CDR3 is 12 amino acids long. The V and J ends lost 5 bases and 7 bases respectively, with 12 bases between them. Here the CDR3 reads CASSAQGSEQYF. The CDR3 DNA reads TGTGCCAGCAGCGCACAGGGTTCTGAGCAGTACTTC.

In its sample, this clonotype was seen many times. V gene TRBV4-3 combines with J gene TRBJ2-1; D is unresolved. Trimming removed 0 bases at V and 5 bases at J, with 14 bases between. The V gene's germline CDR1 is LGHNA and CDR2 YSLEER. The length of the CDR3 is 16 residues. The CDR3 bases are TGCGCCAGCAGCCAAGATCGAGTTTCAGCTAACAATGAGCAGTTCTTC. It specifies CASSQDRVSANNEQFF.

This clonotype was observed at least ten times. The chain is built from TRBV7-9 and TRBJ2-7; D is perhaps TRBD1 (7 bases). The CDR3 runs to 14 residues. Between the trimmed V and J ends, which lost 6 bases and 0 bases, there was a span of 12 bases. The germline CDR1 and CDR2 sequences are SEHNR and FQNEAQ (reference sequence). Here the CDR3 reads CASSGGTVSYEQYF. The CDR3 coding sequence is TGTGCCAGCAGTGGCGGGACAGTCTCCTACGAGCAGTACTTC.

A word on this clonotype: Since a much larger clone is just one base distant, this may be a read error. V is TRBV5-1 and J is TRBJ1-1, with a possible D match to TRBD1 (5 bases). Trimming pared 4 bases from V and 4 bases from J, leaving 14 bases between. The germline V gene encodes CDR1 SGHRS and CDR2 YFSETQ. This CDR3 is 14 amino acids long. The CDR3 region is CASSPTGPSTEAFF. The CDR3 DNA follows: TGCGCCAGCAGCCCTACGGGGCCTAGCACTGAAGCTTTCTTT.

This clonotype was recorded many times. The chain carries TRBV7-2 and TRBJ2-3; the match to TRBD2 covers 11 bases. The CDR3 runs 14 residues. The germline V gene has CDR1 SGHTA and CDR2 FQGNSA. V dropped 7 bases and J dropped 5; count of bases not matched to a gene: 5. The CDR3 loop is CASTLAGGKDTQYF. CDR3 DNA sequence: TGTGCCAGCACCCTAGCGGGAGGAAAAGATACGCAGTATTTT. The variable domain in full, with the rest retrieved from reference TRBV7-2 and TRBJ2-3, is GAGVSQSPSNKVTEKGKDVELRCDPISGHTALYWYRQSLGQGLEFLIYFQGNSAPDKSGLPSDRFSAERTGGSVSTLTIQRTQQEDSAVYLCASTLAGGKDTQYFGPGTRLTVL.

The chain employs TRBV10-3 and TRBJ1-1; tentatively, D is TRBD1 (5 bases). The V end lost 3 bases, the J end lost 6 bases, and 14 bases lay between the germline ends. CDR1 ENHRY and CDR2 SYGVKD come from the germline V gene. The CDR3 consists of 14 residues. The chain's CDR3 is CAISDQGGFAEAFF. In DNA, the CDR3 is TGTGCCATCAGTGACCAGGGTGGTTTCGCTGAAGCTTTCTTT.

The chain is built from TRBV5-8 and TRBJ2-3; no reliable D call. V lost 4 bases, J lost 3 bases, and 12 bases lay in between. The CDR3 sequence is 14 residues long. Germline values: CDR1 SGHTS, CDR2 YDEGEE. The CDR3, as DNA: TGTGCCAGCAGCGTGCGCCGCCGTACAGATACGCAGTATTTT. It yields the protein CASSVRRRTDTQYF.

Many counts were recorded for this clonotype. The chain links TRBV4-1 to TRBJ2-1; D is perhaps TRBD2 (5 bases). This CDR3 has 16 residues. Trimming pared 0 bases from V and 12 bases from J, leaving 21 bases between. Germline V gene sequence: CDR1 MGHRA, CDR2 YSYEKL. In DNA form, the CDR3 reads TGCGCCAGCAGCCAAGATTCTCGGGGTGGCCCGAAAGGGCAGTTCTTC. Residues: CASSQDSRGGPKGQFF.

V is TRBV20-1 and J is TRBJ2-7; D is undetermined. Per germline, CDR1 DFQATT and CDR2 SNEGSKA (reference sequence). V was clipped by 5 bases and J by 7 bases, with 12 bases between them. CDR3 length: 11 residues. CDR3 DNA: TGCAGTGCTCCCCGCTCGCGGGAGCAGTACTTC. Encoded protein: CSAPRSREQYF.

This clonotype was seen ten or more times. The CDR3 region has the DNA TGTGCCAGCAGCCCAGCAGGGGCATACAATGAGCAGTTCTTC. It yields the protein CASSPAGAYNEQFF. The chain has TRBV5-6 and TRBJ2-1; D is possibly TRBD1 (6 bases). Germline V CDR1 and CDR2: SGHDT, YYEEEE. Trimming removed 4 bases from V and 4 bases from J, with 12 bases in between. The CDR3 extends over 14 amino acids.

This clonotype was found a few times. The gene calls are TRBV10-3 and TRBJ2-3, with 7 positions matching TRBD2. Germline values: CDR1 ENHRY, CDR2 SYGVKD. With V trimmed by 4 bases and J by 2 bases, 6 bases remained unmatched. The CDR3 has 15 residues. The DNA for the CDR3 is TGTGCCATCAGTGTTGGAGGGAGGGACACAGATACGCAGTATTTT. Translating gives CAISVGGRDTDTQYF.

Ten or more counts support this clonotype. The V call is TRBV6-1, the J call TRBJ2-7; 10 bases line up with TRBD1. Germline V gene data show CDR1 as MNHNS and CDR2 as SASEGT. The ends lost 5 bases at V and 4 bases at J; junction bases unmatched: 11. The CDR3 sequence is 16 residues long. CDR3 sequence reads: CASSRGWGQGIYEQYF. The CDR3 bases are TGTGCCAGCAGTAGGGGGTGGGGACAGGGGATATACGAGCAGTACTTC.

There are many counts of this clonotype. The J gene is TRBJ1-6, the V gene TRBV6-5; 9 positions agree with TRBD1. The CDR3 has 15 residues. V trimming: 4 bases; J trimming: 10 bases; junction bases outside the gene matches: 8. Germline values: CDR1 MNHEY, CDR2 SVGAGI. CDR3 sequence: CASSFWTGVESPLHF. CDR3 in DNA: TGTGCCAGCAGTTTCTGGACAGGGGTCGAGTCACCCCTCCACTTT.

V usage is TRBV30 and J usage is TRBJ1-1; 8 bases fit TRBD1. Trimming at V came to 0 bases and at J to 1 base, leaving 4 bases not matched to a gene. Per the germline V gene, CDR1 is GTSNPN and CDR2 is SVGIG (reference sequence). The CDR3 is 15 amino acids. CDR3 nucleotide sequence: TGTGCCTGGAGTGTAGGGACAGGAGCGAACACTGAAGCTTTCTTT. It yields the protein CAWSVGTGANTEAFF.

This chain joins TRBV20-1 and TRBJ2-3, with 7 bases lining up with TRBD1. Germline CDR1 reads DFQATT; CDR2 reads SNEGSKA (reference sequence). This CDR3 contains 12 residues. The CDR3 here is CSHERSGGTQYF. The CDR3 DNA is TGCAGCCACGAGCGGTCAGGGGGTACGCAGTATTTT.

V gene TRBV7-9 combines with J gene TRBJ1-1, with 7 bases matching TRBD1. The CDR3 is made up of 13 amino acids. V shed 2 bases, J shed 5 bases, and the junction held 2 bases outside the gene matches. Per the germline V gene, CDR1 is SEHNR and CDR2 is FQNEAQ (reference sequence). CDR3 in amino acids: CASSLRGQTEAFF. The CDR3 coding sequence is TGTGCCAGCAGCTTAAGGGGGCAGACTGAAGCTTTCTTT. Full variable domain (missing parts from reference TRBV7-9 and TRBJ1-1): DTGVSQNPRHKITKRGQNVTFRCDPISEHNRLYWYRQTLGQGPEFLTYFQNEAQLEKSRLLSDRFSAERPKGSFSTLEIQRTEQGDSAMYLCASSLRGQTEAFFGQGTRLTVV.

This clonotype came up a few times. In DNA, the CDR3 is TGTGCCAGCAGTTACGGCTCAGGGGGCACTGAAGCTTTCTTT. It is translated as CASSYGSGGTEAFF. This chain links TRBV6-5 with TRBJ1-1; TRBD1 matches at 7 bases. The CDR3 covers 14 residues. The J segment lost 4 bases and the V segment lost 2 bases, leaving 4 bases of the junction unmatched. CDR1 is MNHEY, CDR2 SVGAGI, per germline.

This clonotype was seen many times. The genes are TRBV4-1 and TRBJ1-1; no definite D call. Germline CDR1 and CDR2: MGHRA and YSYEKL. Trimming removed 0 bases from V and 3 bases from J, with 5 bases in between. The CDR3 consists of 13 residues. The CDR3 is CASSQDWDTEAFF. The CDR3 DNA sequence: TGCGCCAGCAGCCAAGATTGGGACACTGAAGCTTTCTTT.

This clonotype was found many times. This chain joins TRBV4-1 and TRBJ1-2; TRBD1 matches 7 bases. CDR1 and CDR2 from the germline V gene are MGHRA and YSYEKL. The CDR3 totals 14 residues. V shed 1 base, J shed 2 bases, and the junction held 1 base outside the gene matches. CDR3 DNA: TGCGCCAGCAGCCAAGTACAGGGGAACTATGGCTACACCTTC. Amino acids: CASSQVQGNYGYTF.

This clonotype came up once. V gene TRBV19 combines with J gene TRBJ1-5; TRBD1 matches at 10 bases. The CDR3 runs 18 residues. V dropped 4 bases and J dropped 3; count of bases not matched to a gene: 12. The germline CDR1 and CDR2 sequences are LNHDA and SQIVND (reference sequence). CDR3 sequence: CASSTTDRGRDPNQPQHF. The CDR3 DNA is TGTGCCAGTAGTACCACCGACAGGGGGCGAGATCCCAATCAGCCCCAGCATTTT.

This clonotype has at least ten counts. The chain combines TRBV7-9 with TRBJ2-7, with D maybe TRBD2 (5 bases). Per the germline V gene, CDR1 is SEHNR and CDR2 is FQNEAQ (reference sequence). V was shortened by 8 bases and J by 3 bases, with 14 bases between the two germline ends. The CDR3 runs 13 residues. CDR3 amino acids: CASEGAEDYEQYF. For the CDR3, the DNA is TGTGCCAGCGAGGGCGCAGAGGACTACGAGCAGTACTTC.

Comments on this clonotype: Possible read error: a much larger clone is one base away. The V and J genes are TRBV3-1 and TRBJ2-1, with D uncertain. Germline assignment: CDR1 LGHDT and CDR2 YNNKEL (reference sequence). CDR3 length equals 11 residues. V lost 3 bases to trimming and J lost 11 bases, with 8 bases between them. The CDR3 nucleotides read TGTGCCAGCAGCCACGGCGATAAGCAGTTCTTC. Encoded protein: CASSHGDKQFF.

In this sample, this clonotype turned up once. V is TRBV15 and J is TRBJ1-5; tentatively, D is TRBD1 (5 bases). The CDR3 contains 15 residues. V lost 5 bases to trimming and J lost 7 bases, with 18 bases between them. Germline loops: CDR1 LNHNV, CDR2 YYDKDF (reference sequence). CDR3 nucleotides: TGTGCCACCAGCGCCCGGGACTTGAGCTCCCAGCCCCAGCATTTT. Protein product: CATSARDLSSQPQHF.

This clonotype was seen at least ten times. The chain is built from TRBV20-1 and TRBJ2-5, with unresolved D. CDR1 is DFQATT and CDR2 is SNEGSKA in the germline V gene (reference sequence). Trimming cost V 6 bases and J 3 bases, with 23 bases left between them. The CDR3 sequence is 16 residues long. The CDR3 sequence: CSAPKTGGGTEETQYF. The CDR3, as DNA: TGCAGTGCCCCCAAAACCGGTGGCGGCACCGAAGAGACCCAGTACTTC.